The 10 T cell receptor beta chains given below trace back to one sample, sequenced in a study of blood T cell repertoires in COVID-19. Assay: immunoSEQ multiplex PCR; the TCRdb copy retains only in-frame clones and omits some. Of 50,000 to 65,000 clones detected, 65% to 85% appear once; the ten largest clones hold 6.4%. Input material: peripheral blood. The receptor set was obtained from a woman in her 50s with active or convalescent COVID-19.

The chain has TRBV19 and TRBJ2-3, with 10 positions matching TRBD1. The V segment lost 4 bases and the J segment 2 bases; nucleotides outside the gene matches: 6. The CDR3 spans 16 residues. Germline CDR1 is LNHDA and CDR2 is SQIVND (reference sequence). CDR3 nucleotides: TGTGCCAGTAGTAAAAGACAGGGGGCTGCCACAGATACGCAGTATTTT. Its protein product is CASSKRQGAATDTQYF.

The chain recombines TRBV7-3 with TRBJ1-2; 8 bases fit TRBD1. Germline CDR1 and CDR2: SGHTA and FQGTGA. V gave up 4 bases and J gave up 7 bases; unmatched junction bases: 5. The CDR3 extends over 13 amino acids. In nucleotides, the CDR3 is TGTGCCAGCAGCTCGGGACAGGAGGGTGGCTACACCTTC. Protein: CASSSGQEGGYTF.

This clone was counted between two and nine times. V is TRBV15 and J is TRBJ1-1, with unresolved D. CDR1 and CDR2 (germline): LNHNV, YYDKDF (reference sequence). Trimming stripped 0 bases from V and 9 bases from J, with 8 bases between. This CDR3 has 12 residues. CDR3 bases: TGTGCCACCAGCAGAGATCAACAGAAAGCTTTCTTT. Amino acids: CATSRDQQKAFF. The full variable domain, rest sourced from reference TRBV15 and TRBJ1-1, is DAMVIQNPRYQVTQFGKPVTLSCSQTLNHNVMYWYQQKSSQAPKLLFHYYDKDFNNEADTPDNFQSRRPNTSFCFLDIRSPGLGDTAMYLCATSRDQQKAFFGQGTRLTVV.

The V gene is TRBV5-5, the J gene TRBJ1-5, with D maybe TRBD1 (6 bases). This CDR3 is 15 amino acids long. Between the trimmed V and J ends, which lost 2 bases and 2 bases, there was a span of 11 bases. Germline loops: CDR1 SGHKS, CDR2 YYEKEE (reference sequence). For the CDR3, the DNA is TGTGCCAGCAGCTTTCAGGGGATTGGCAATCAGCCCCAGCATTTT. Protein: CASSFQGIGNQPQHF.

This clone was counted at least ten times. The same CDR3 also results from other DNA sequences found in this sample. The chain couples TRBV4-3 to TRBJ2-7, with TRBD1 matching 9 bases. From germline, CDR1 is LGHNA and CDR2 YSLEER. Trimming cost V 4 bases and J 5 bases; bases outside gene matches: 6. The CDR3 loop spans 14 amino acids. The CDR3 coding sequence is TGCGCCAGCAGCCCCGGGACAGGGTCCGACGAGCAGTACTTC. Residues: CASSPGTGSDEQYF.

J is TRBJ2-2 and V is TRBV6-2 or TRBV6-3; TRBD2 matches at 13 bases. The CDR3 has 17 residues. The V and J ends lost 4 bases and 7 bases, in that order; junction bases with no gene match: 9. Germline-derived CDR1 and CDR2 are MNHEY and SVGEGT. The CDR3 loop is CASSSPGLAGEGGELFF. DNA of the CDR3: TGTGCCAGCAGTTCCCCCGGACTAGCGGGAGAGGGCGGGGAGCTGTTTTTT.

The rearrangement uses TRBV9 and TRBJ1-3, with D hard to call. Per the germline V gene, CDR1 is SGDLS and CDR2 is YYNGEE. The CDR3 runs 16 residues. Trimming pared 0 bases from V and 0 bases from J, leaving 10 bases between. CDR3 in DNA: TGTGCCAGCAGCGTAGAGAGGCGCATCTCTGGAAACACCATATATTTT. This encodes CASSVERRISGNTIYF.

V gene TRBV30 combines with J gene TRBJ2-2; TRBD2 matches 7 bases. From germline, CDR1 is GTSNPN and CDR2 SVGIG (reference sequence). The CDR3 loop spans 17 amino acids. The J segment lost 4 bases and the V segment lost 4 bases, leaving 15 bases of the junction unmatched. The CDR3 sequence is CAWKTTSAGVITGELFF. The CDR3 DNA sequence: TGTGCCTGGAAAACCACCTCGGCGGGAGTTATCACCGGGGAGCTGTTTTTT.

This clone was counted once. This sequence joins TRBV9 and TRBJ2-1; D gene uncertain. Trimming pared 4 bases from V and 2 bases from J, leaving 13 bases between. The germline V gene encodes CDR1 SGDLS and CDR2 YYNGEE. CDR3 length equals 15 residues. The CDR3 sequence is CASSFGPRTYNEQFF. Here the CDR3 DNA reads TGTGCCAGCAGCTTTGGGCCCAGAACCTACAATGAGCAGTTCTTC.

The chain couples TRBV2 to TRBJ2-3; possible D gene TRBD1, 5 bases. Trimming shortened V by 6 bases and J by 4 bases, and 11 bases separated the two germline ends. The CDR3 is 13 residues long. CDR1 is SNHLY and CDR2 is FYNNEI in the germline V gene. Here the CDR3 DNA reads TGTGCCAGCAGCCAGGGTACCGCAGATACGCAGTATTTT. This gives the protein CASSQGTADTQYF.